This record looks at one T cell receptor (beta chain) sequence and its context. The antigen it binds to is not known. The record has no base qualities; no much larger clone is one base away. The data derive from a study of blood T cell repertoires in COVID-19 (dated by TCRdb to about 2020). Regarding the research as a whole: The collaborator samples originated in the United States, Italy and Spain and spanned the acute and convalescent phases of COVID-19. The material from the prospective study consisted of cDNA or gDNA derived from T cells, B-cell-depleted T cells, or PBMCs. Subjects who had been exposed to COVID-19, were actively infected with it, or had recovered from it provided the deeply sampled blood TCRbeta repertoires that made up the dataset. A freely available public database, intended as a resource for researchers studying the immune response to SARS-CoV-2, is where the repertoires were released. Samples were obtained from the ongoing ImmuneRACE study (first 160 participants) and from over 1,000 subjects provided by 6 global collaborators. The sample metadata nearly always contained a de-identified subject ID, COVID-19 status, age in years and sex. Where available, HLA class I and class II types were obtained from metadata supplied by the sample provider rather than from assay-based typing. The research as a whole found: The quantity of clinical and demographic metadata differed by source and by participant and was supplied without curation.

The immunoSEQ Assay, a bias-controlled multiplex PCR, was used to amplify TCRbeta CDR3 regions from genomic DNA. The authors' analysis ran thus. The number of nucleated cells in each sample was estimated by amplification of reference gene primers within the assay. To quantify the absolute abundance of each unique TCRbeta CDR3 rearrangement, sequence reads were collapsed and filtered. For each sample, productive Simpson clonality was calculated as the square root of Simpson's diversity index across productive rearrangements. TCRdb obtained this table from immuneACCESS and retained in-frame rearrangements with V and J assigned. These tables miss some clones; where compared with another copy, unresolved V genes account for less than half of the shortfall, and the remainder is unexplained. That table furnishes V, J and clone size, whereas the DNA furnished D and trimming. The sample table records 150,000 to 200,000 clones; 84% of these occur just once. Roughly 18% of the sample goes to the ten largest clones.

Collaborating institutions collected whole blood in K2EDTA tubes following their own protocols. For TCRbeta analysis, collaborator samples were shipped as frozen whole blood, as isolated PBMCs, or as DNA extracted from either sample type. The source of this sequence is a woman aged 80 or over with acute or convalescent COVID-19. Sequencing was carried out using peripheral blood.

The CDR3 has the sequence CAWSSQGDRPSSPLHF. In nucleotide form, the sequence is TGTGCCTGGAGTTCACAAGGGGACAGACCAAGTTCACCCCTCCACTTT. This chain joins TRBV30 to TRBJ1-6, with 7 bases in between that match TRBD1. Germline trimming amounts to 2 bases on V and 9 bases on J, with 13 as the count of junction bases outside the gene matches. Including the terminal cysteine and phenylalanine, the CDR3 comprises 16 residues. CDR3 DNA is the only sequence kept; it has 48 bases, read in frame from the first base. CDR1 and CDR2 (GTSNPN, SVGIG) derive from the germline V gene (reference sequence).